These 31 T cell receptor beta chains were all obtained from the same sample, sequenced in a study of OX40 agonist ivuxolimab in advanced cancers. This table comes from immunoSEQ multiplex PCR, and its TCRdb copy is limited to in-frame clones, with some not included. The table has 50,000 to 85,000 clones, around four fifths seen once. The specimen comprised CD4+ or CD8+ T cells sorted from blood, sampled in a trial of the OX40 agonist ivuxolimab. The receptors come from an adult with an advanced solid tumor such as melanoma, head and neck, liver or kidney cancer.

The chain links TRBV21-1 to TRBJ1-2. TRBV21-1 is an annotated pseudogene. The CDR3 consists of 12 residues. CDR3 sequence (DNA): TGTGCCAGCAGAAAAGAGAACTATGGCTACACCTTC. Protein: CASRKENYGYTF.

In its sample, this clone was seen once. CDR3 amino acids: CASRAGSQETQYF. The CDR3 nucleotides read TGTGCCAGCAGAGCGGGCAGTCAAGAGACCCAGTACTTC. The chain couples TRBV6-1 to TRBJ2-5; D is possibly TRBD2 (6 bases). Trimming stripped 6 bases from V and 2 bases from J, with 10 bases between. Germline CDR1 MNHNS, CDR2 SASEGT. The CDR3 is made up of 13 amino acids.

The chain uses TRBV19 and TRBJ2-2; D may be TRBD1 or TRBD2 (6 bases each). The germline CDR1 and CDR2 sequences are LNHDA and SQIVND (reference sequence). V lost 4 bases, J lost 2 bases, and 11 bases lay in between. This CDR3 contains 15 residues. CDR3: CASSTRGLNTGELFF. The CDR3 nucleotides are TGTGCCAGTAGTACCAGGGGACTCAACACCGGGGAGCTGTTTTTT.

The chain uses TRBV5-1 and TRBJ1-4; D perhaps matches TRBD1 (6 bases). V gave up 5 bases and J gave up 4 bases, with 15 bases separating them. Germline-derived CDR1 and CDR2 are SGHRS and YFSETQ. The CDR3 consists of 15 residues. The CDR3 sequence: CASSRQETINEKLFF. The CDR3 DNA follows: TGCGCCAGCAGTCGACAGGAGACGATTAATGAAAAACTGTTTTTT.

The V and J genes are TRBV9 and TRBJ2-3; unclear D gene. The ends were cut back, 1 base at V and 0 bases at J, with 6 bases in the middle. Germline CDR1 reads SGDLS; CDR2 reads YYNGEE. The length of the CDR3 is 14 residues. CDR3 region: CASSVLVSTDTQYF. In DNA, the CDR3 is TGTGCCAGCAGCGTACTAGTAAGCACAGATACGCAGTATTTT.

This clone was detected once. The CDR3: CASSRVRGAGYNEQFF. CDR3 coding DNA: TGTGCCAGCAGCCGGGTCAGGGGCGCAGGATACAATGAGCAGTTCTTC. The chain couples TRBV7-2 to TRBJ2-1, with D possibly TRBD1 on 6 matching bases. CDR3 length: 16 residues. The V gene lost 5 bases and the J gene lost 4 bases, with 18 bases spanning the gap. Germline V gives CDR1 SGHTA, CDR2 FQGNSA.

The chain joins TRBV5-6 to TRBJ2-2; 9 bases are a match to TRBD1. Germline loops: CDR1 SGHDT, CDR2 YYEEEE. Trimming removed 5 bases from V and 7 bases from J; junction bases left unmatched: 12. The CDR3 spans 16 residues. DNA for the CDR3: TGTGCCAGCAGGGCGGGACAGGGAGGAGGAGGCGGGGAGCTGTTTTTT. This sequence encodes CASRAGQGGGGGELFF.

The chain joins TRBV5-6 to TRBJ1-4, with no clear D. Germline CDR1 and CDR2: SGHDT and YYEEEE. The V end lost 1 base, the J end lost 4 bases, and 8 bases lay between the germline ends. The CDR3 sequence is 14 residues long. The CDR3 coding sequence is TGTGCCAGCAGCTTGAGGCAGATTAATGAAAAACTGTTTTTT. The encoded protein is CASSLRQINEKLFF.

As concerns this clone: This CDR3 is also generated by other DNA sequences in the sample. V gene TRBV11-2 combines with J gene TRBJ2-5; D uncertain. Trimming left V 1 base short and J 2 bases short, with 5 bases between. The CDR3 length is 13 residues. Looked up from germline, CDR1 is SGHAT and CDR2 is FQNNGV. The CDR3 reads CASSLGFQETQYF. In DNA form, the CDR3 reads TGTGCCAGCAGCTTAGGATTTCAAGAGACCCAGTACTTC.

The rearrangement links TRBV6-6 to TRBJ2-1; 7 bases are a match to TRBD2. This CDR3 contains 15 residues. Germline V lookup: CDR1 MNHNY, CDR2 SVGAGI (reference sequence). V lost 6 bases to trimming and J lost 10 bases; unmatched junction nucleotides: 15. CDR3 loop: CASSPVRAGSPEQFF. CDR3 DNA: TGTGCCAGCAGCCCAGTGCGAGCGGGGAGCCCGGAGCAGTTCTTC.

The V and J genes are TRBV7-2 and TRBJ2-5; D gene uncertain. The V and J ends lost 4 bases and 1 base respectively, with 4 bases between them. This CDR3 spans 12 amino acids. Germline V gives CDR1 SGHTA, CDR2 FQGNSA. CDR3 region: CASSSSQETQYF. The CDR3 bases are TGTGCCAGCAGCTCTAGCCAAGAGACCCAGTACTTC.

The chain carries TRBV4-2 and TRBJ2-7; D is unresolved. CDR1 LGHNA and CDR2 YNFKEQ come from the germline V gene. V lost 0 bases and J 7 bases, leaving 13 bases between the germline ends. This CDR3 has 14 residues. The CDR3 loop is CASSQDASAKEQYF. CDR3 in DNA: TGTGCCAGCAGCCAAGACGCGTCGGCGAAGGAGCAGTACTTC.

The chain couples TRBV6-1 to TRBJ1-2, with 9 bases that match TRBD1. Germline assignment: CDR1 MNHNS and CDR2 SASEGT. The CDR3 contains 15 residues. V trimming: 3 bases; J trimming: 4 bases; junction bases outside the gene matches: 6. The CDR3: CASSENRGLGYGYTF. The CDR3 nucleotides are TGTGCCAGCAGTGAGAACAGGGGGCTGGGCTATGGCTACACCTTC.

The gene calls are TRBV11-3 and TRBJ1-2; TRBD1 is a possible D gene (5 bases). Looked up from germline, CDR1 is SGHNT and CDR2 is YENEEA. V was clipped by 5 bases and J by 6 bases, with 13 bases between them. CDR3 length equals 13 residues. The CDR3 protein is CASSKVGGDGYTF. In DNA, the CDR3 is TGTGCCAGCAGCAAAGTTGGGGGAGATGGCTACACCTTC. Drawing the rest from reference TRBV11-3 and TRBJ1-2, the complete variable domain is EAGVVQSPRYKIIEKKQPVAFWCNPISGHNTLYWYLQNLGQGPELLIRYENEEAVDDSQLPKDRFSAERLKGVDSTLKIQPAELGDSAVYLCASSKVGGDGYTFGSGTRLTVV.

A single count supports this clone. The J gene is TRBJ2-3, the V gene TRBV7-2, with 12 bases fitting TRBD2. The germline gives CDR1 SGHTA, CDR2 FQGNSA. The CDR3 runs 16 residues. Germline trimming cut 5 bases from V and 3 bases from J; bases unmatched to any gene: 6. CDR3 in amino acids: CASSITSGRRTDTQYF. The DNA of the CDR3 is TGTGCCAGCAGCATTACTAGCGGGAGGCGTACAGATACGCAGTATTTT.

The chain is built from TRBV6-1 and TRBJ2-2; 11 bases map to TRBD1. The CDR3 covers 19 residues. CDR1 and CDR2 (germline): MNHNS, SASEGT. J lost 4 bases, V lost 3 bases, and 13 bases had no gene match. The DNA of the CDR3 is TGTGCCAGCAGTGACCTCTATTATGGAGGACAGGGGGCCACCGGGGAGCTGTTTTTT. Amino acids: CASSDLYYGGQGATGELFF.

The chain uses TRBV5-1 and TRBJ1-4; perhaps TRBD1 as D (6 bases). This CDR3 is 16 amino acids long. The V gene's germline CDR1 is SGHRS and CDR2 YFSETQ. Trimming removed 4 bases at V and 0 bases at J, with 13 bases between. CDR3 nucleotide sequence: TGCGCCAGCAGCACCTACGGACAGACAACTAATGAAAAACTGTTTTTT. Protein product: CASSTYGQTTNEKLFF.

This clone appeared a single time. The chain couples TRBV30 to TRBJ2-2; TRBD1 aligns across 7 bases. CDR3 length: 16 residues. V lost 0 bases to trimming and J lost 4 bases; unmatched junction nucleotides: 8. CDR1 is GTSNPN and CDR2 is SVGIG in the germline V gene (reference sequence). The CDR3 is CAWSVAQGEGTGELFF. The CDR3 DNA is TGTGCCTGGAGTGTCGCGCAGGGGGAAGGCACCGGGGAGCTGTTTTTT.

The chain is built from TRBV7-9 and TRBJ2-5, with no clear D. Germline V CDR1 and CDR2: SEHNR, FQNEAQ (reference sequence). The CDR3 covers 12 residues. The germline V and J ends were trimmed by 3 bases and 5 bases, with 7 bases remaining between them. CDR3 bases: TGTGCCAGCAGCTTGAGGCGGGAGACCCAGTACTTC. Translating gives CASSLRRETQYF.

This clone turned up a few times. V and J are TRBV19 and TRBJ1-4; a weak D match, TRBD1 (5 bases). The length of the CDR3 is 15 residues. Trimming stripped 3 bases from V and 8 bases from J, with 16 bases between. In germline, CDR1 is LNHDA, CDR2 SQIVND (reference sequence). The CDR3 DNA sequence: TGTGCCAGTAGTATGATAGGGACGGGGCTCGAAAAACTGTTTTTT. Protein product: CASSMIGTGLEKLFF.

The chain employs TRBV28 and TRBJ1-3; 11 nucleotides match TRBD1. With V trimmed by 4 bases and J by 0 bases, 5 bases remained unmatched. The CDR3 totals 17 residues. Looked up from germline, CDR1 is MDHEN and CDR2 is SYDVKM. The CDR3 DNA follows: TGTGCCAGCAGTTCCAGGACAGGGGGCCTCTCTGGAAACACCATATATTTT. This translates into CASSSRTGGLSGNTIYF.

This chain links TRBV7-9 with TRBJ2-5, with D possibly TRBD1 on 6 matching bases. Trimming removed 3 bases from V and 6 bases from J, with 14 bases in between. Germline-derived CDR1 and CDR2 are SEHNR and FQNEAQ (reference sequence). The CDR3 length is 14 residues. CDR3 amino acids: CASSLGWGLQTQYF. In nucleotides, the CDR3 is TGTGCCAGCAGCTTGGGCTGGGGGCTGCAGACCCAGTACTTC.

The chain carries TRBV9 and TRBJ2-1; D unclear. The germline CDR1 and CDR2 sequences are SGDLS and YYNGEE. V was cut by 1 base and J by 0 bases, with 8 bases left in between. CDR3 size: 15 residues. CDR3 sequence reads: CASSVSGTSYNEQFF. CDR3 DNA sequence: TGTGCCAGCAGCGTATCCGGAACCTCCTACAATGAGCAGTTCTTC. The variable domain in full, completed from reference TRBV9 and TRBJ2-1, reads DSGVTQTPKHLITATGQRVTLRCSPRSGDLSVYWYQQSLDQGLQFLIQYYNGEERAKGNILERFSAQQFPDLHSELNLSSLELGDSALYFCASSVSGTSYNEQFFGPGTRLTVL.

This clone was counted a single time. The chain links TRBV29-1 to TRBJ2-4; D may be TRBD1 or TRBD2 (5 bases each). The ends were cut back, 2 bases at V and 7 bases at J, with 12 bases in the middle. Germline CDR1 and CDR2: SQVTM and ANQGSEA. This CDR3 comprises 13 residues. The CDR3 DNA is TGCAGCGTTGAATCGGGGCAGAGTAACATTCAGTACTTC. It translates to CSVESGQSNIQYF.

The genes are TRBV15 and TRBJ2-3; 7 bases line up with TRBD2. This CDR3 contains 12 residues. V dropped 7 bases and J dropped 4; count of bases not matched to a gene: 2. CDR1 and CDR2 from the germline V gene are LNHNV and YYDKDF (reference sequence). The chain's CDR3 is CATTSGADTQYF. CDR3 nucleotide sequence: TGTGCCACCACCAGCGGGGCAGATACGCAGTATTTT. The variable domain in full, with the rest retrieved from reference TRBV15 and TRBJ2-3, is DAMVIQNPRYQVTQFGKPVTLSCSQTLNHNVMYWYQQKSSQAPKLLFHYYDKDFNNEADTPDNFQSRRPNTSFCFLDIRSPGLGDTAMYLCATTSGADTQYFGPGTRLTVL.

The chain employs TRBV28 and TRBJ1-5; a weak D match, TRBD1 (6 bases). The V end was cut by 2 bases, the J end by 7 bases, with 12 bases between. Germline V lookup: CDR1 MDHEN, CDR2 SYDVKM. The CDR3 is 14 amino acids. CDR3 in amino acids: CASSLRGGGQPQHF. The CDR3 DNA follows: TGTGCCAGCAGTTTAAGAGGGGGAGGGCAGCCCCAGCATTTT. Complete variable domain (other parts from reference TRBV28 and TRBJ1-5): DVKVTQSSRYLVKRTGEKVFLECVQDMDHENMFWYRQDPGLGLRLIYFSYDVKMKEKGDIPEGYSVSREKKERFSLILESASTNQTSMYLCASSLRGGGQPQHFGDGTRLSIL.

On this clone: Other nucleotide sequences from this sample produce the same CDR3. The genes are TRBV28 and TRBJ2-1; 11 nucleotides align to TRBD2. The CDR3 spans 15 residues. After removal of 4 bases from V and 5 bases from J, the junction contained 4 bases not matched to a gene. Germline CDR1 reads MDHEN; CDR2 reads SYDVKM. The CDR3, as DNA: TGTGCCAGCAGTTCTGGGACTAGCGGAAACAATGAGCAGTTCTTC. Translating gives CASSSGTSGNNEQFF. The full variable domain, completed using reference TRBV28 and TRBJ2-1, is DVKVTQSSRYLVKRTGEKVFLECVQDMDHENMFWYRQDPGLGLRLIYFSYDVKMKEKGDIPEGYSVSREKKERFSLILESASTNQTSMYLCASSSGTSGNNEQFFGPGTRLTVL.

The table lists this clone with a few counts. This chain joins TRBV20-1 and TRBJ1-4; D is undetermined. Looked up from germline, CDR1 is DFQATT and CDR2 is SNEGSKA (reference sequence). The ends were cut back, 3 bases at V and 10 bases at J, with 6 bases in the middle. The CDR3 has 10 amino acids. CDR3 sequence reads: CSASKGKLFF. CDR3 DNA sequence: TGCAGTGCTAGTAAGGGAAAACTGTTTTTT.

The gene calls are TRBV28 and TRBJ2-1; 8 bases are a match to TRBD1. V shed 3 bases and J 5 bases; nucleotides not matched to a gene: 3. Per the germline V gene, CDR1 is MDHEN and CDR2 is SYDVKM. This CDR3 region has 14 residues. The DNA for the CDR3 is TGTGCCAGCAGTTTCAGGGGGCGACACAATGAGCAGTTCTTC. This sequence encodes CASSFRGRHNEQFF. Filled out from reference TRBV28 and TRBJ2-1, the complete variable domain reads DVKVTQSSRYLVKRTGEKVFLECVQDMDHENMFWYRQDPGLGLRLIYFSYDVKMKEKGDIPEGYSVSREKKERFSLILESASTNQTSMYLCASSFRGRHNEQFFGPGTRLTVL.

This chain uses TRBV11-2 with TRBJ2-1; TRBD2 matches 9 bases. Germline V CDR1 and CDR2: SGHAT, FQNNGV. CDR3 length equals 17 residues. The trim removed 1 base at V and 1 base at J, leaving 5 bases unmatched. DNA for the CDR3: TGTGCCAGCAGCTTAGGAGCGGGAGGACCGTCCTACAATGAGCAGTTCTTC. It encodes CASSLGAGGPSYNEQFF.

The count of this clone is one. This chain connects TRBV4-2 to TRBJ2-3; 7 nucleotides match TRBD2. This CDR3 spans 16 amino acids. Trimming took 0 bases from V and 4 from J; bases not matched to a gene: 7. The V gene's germline CDR1 is LGHNA and CDR2 YNFKEQ. CDR3 protein: CASSQDGGGPSDTQYF. The CDR3 DNA is TGTGCCAGCAGCCAAGACGGGGGAGGGCCTTCAGATACGCAGTATTTT.